This section outlines one T cell receptor beta chain sequence together with its context. Assay: immunoSEQ multiplex PCR; the TCRdb copy retains only in-frame clones and omits some. The sample has around 170,000 clones, approximately 88% seen once. Trimming removed 6 bases from V and 5 bases from J; junction bases left unmatched: 15. Germline CDR1 is LNHDA and CDR2 is SQIVND (reference sequence). This CDR3 comprises 17 residues. The data derive from a study of blood T cell repertoires in COVID-19. Study context: The study drew acute and convalescent COVID-19 samples from the United States, Italy and Spain.

J is TRBJ1-2 and V is TRBV19; 10 positions match TRBD1. The receptor comes from a man younger than 35 with active or convalescent COVID-19. The sequenced material came from peripheral blood. DNA for the CDR3: TGTGCCAGTAGCACAATTGGGACAGGGGTCGACCTTTATGGCTACACCTTC. As protein: CASSTIGTGVDLYGYTF.